This TCR beta chain originates from a study of blood T cell repertoires in COVID-19. Study background: Sites across the United States, Italy and Spain contributed samples from acute and convalescent COVID-19. PBMCs, B-cell-depleted T cells, or T cells provided the cDNA or gDNA that made up the material.

The germline V and J ends were trimmed by 4 bases and 1 base, with 10 bases remaining between them. CDR1 and CDR2 from the germline V gene are SNHLY and FYNNEI. This CDR3 region has 14 residues. Assay: immunoSEQ multiplex PCR; the TCRdb copy retains only in-frame clones and omits some. This sample carries 250,000 to 300,000 clones, roughly 83% of them seen once, and the ten largest clones take under 5.5%. Sequencing used peripheral blood. This TCR was sampled from a man in his sixties who had recovered from COVID-19. The V call is TRBV2, the J call TRBJ1-1, with D possibly matching TRBD1 (5 bases). CDR3 sequence: CASSGTRANTEAFF. The DNA of the CDR3 is TGTGCCAGCAGTGGGACAAGAGCGAACACTGAAGCTTTCTTT.